The 21 T cell receptor beta chains below all came from one sample that was sequenced in a study of identical twins. TCRdb passed the 5' RACE reads through MiXCR, listing each CDR3 protein once. The data contain about 810,000 distinct CDR3 sequences, 10% to 15% of them singletons. This sample was shared with a second study, whose subject was yellow fever vaccine responses in identical twins.

Material: PBMCs. Receptors were obtained from a woman between 18 and 29 years old in good health.

The genes are TRBV4-1 and TRBJ2-2; TRBD1 is a possible D gene (6 bases). Germline V gives CDR1 MGHRA, CDR2 YSYEKL. CDR3 length equals 15 residues. Deletions cut 5 bases from V and 5 bases from J, with 15 bases between. The CDR3 nucleotides are TGCGCCAGCAGCTACCAAGGGGGACCTACCGGGGAGCTGTTTTTT. Amino acids: CASSYQGGPTGELFF.

The chain is built from TRBV25-1 and TRBJ1-2, with D possibly being TRBD1 (5 bases). V dropped 5 bases and J dropped 3 bases, with 10 bases sitting between them. Germline CDR1 and CDR2: MGHDK and SYGVNS. There are 13 residues in the CDR3. CDR3 region: CASSFREYYGYTF. The CDR3 nucleotides read TGTGCCAGCAGTTTCAGGGAGTACTATGGCTACACCTTC.

This clonotype was seen a handful of times. The rearrangement joins TRBV5-1 to TRBJ2-1, with 14 bases fitting TRBD2. Trimming removed 2 bases from V and 9 bases from J; junction bases left unmatched: 7. Per the germline V gene, CDR1 is SGHRS and CDR2 is YFSETQ. This CDR3 region has 16 residues. The DNA of the CDR3 is TGCGCCAGCAGCTTAACCGGGACTAGCGGGAGAATTGAGCAGTTCTTC. As protein: CASSLTGTSGRIEQFF.

The table lists this clonotype with a few counts. The chain has TRBV2 and TRBJ2-1; D gene ambiguous. Trimming pared 3 bases from V and 0 bases from J, leaving 6 bases between. This CDR3 has 14 amino acids. Germline V CDR1 and CDR2: SNHLY, FYNNEI. The CDR3 here is CASSDWASYNEQFF. CDR3 DNA sequence: TGTGCCAGCAGTGACTGGGCCTCCTACAATGAGCAGTTCTTC.

The chain uses TRBV10-3 and TRBJ2-2; 9 bases agree with TRBD1. This CDR3 spans 14 amino acids. The V segment lost 6 bases and the J segment 5 bases; nucleotides outside the gene matches: 4. Germline V CDR1 and CDR2: ENHRY, SYGVKD. The CDR3 here is CAISSQGATGELFF. CDR3 DNA: TGTGCCATCAGCTCACAGGGGGCGACCGGGGAGCTGTTTTTT.

This clonotype was seen repeatedly, ten times or more. DNA of the CDR3: TGTGCCAGCAGTACGAACACCGGGGAGCTGTTTTTT. Encoded protein: CASSTNTGELFF. V usage is TRBV12-3 or TRBV12-4 and J usage is TRBJ2-2, with D hard to call. This CDR3 is 12 amino acids long. V lost 5 bases to trimming and J lost 0 bases, with 1 base between them.

This clonotype was detected only a few times. The chain carries TRBV7-9 and TRBJ1-5; a weak D match, TRBD1 (5 bases). Trimming removed 1 base at V and 6 bases at J, with 13 bases between. Germline V gene sequence: CDR1 SEHNR, CDR2 FQNEAQ (reference sequence). The CDR3 has 15 residues. CDR3 in amino acids: CASSLGGGSGQPQHF. The CDR3 DNA sequence: TGTGCCAGCAGCTTAGGCGGGGGTAGCGGTCAGCCCCAGCATTTT.

V is TRBV28 and J is TRBJ2-3, with 9 bases fitting TRBD2. J lost 3 bases, V lost 3 bases, and 7 bases had no gene match. The CDR3 consists of 16 residues. Germline CDR1 and CDR2: MDHEN and SYDVKM. The CDR3 DNA reads TGTGCCAGCAGTTTTTTGTTTAGCGGGAGAACAGATACGCAGTATTTT. It codes for CASSFLFSGRTDTQYF.

The rearrangement uses TRBV7-8 and TRBJ1-6; D uncertain. The CDR3 runs 15 residues. V was cut by 2 bases and J by 7 bases, with 12 bases left in between. The germline V gene encodes CDR1 SGHVS and CDR2 FQNEAQ. For the CDR3, the DNA is TGTGCCAGCAGCTTACGGACCGAGACCAATTCACCCCTCCACTTT. It yields the protein CASSLRTETNSPLHF. The full variable domain, in which reference TRBV7-8 and TRBJ1-6 provide the parts outside the CDR3, is GAGVSQSPRYKVAKRGQDVALRCDPISGHVSLFWYQQALGQGPEFLTYFQNEAQLDKSGLPSDRFFAERPEGSVSTLKIQRTQQEDSAVYLCASSLRTETNSPLHFGNGTRLTVT.

The gene calls are TRBV20-1 and TRBJ2-7, with 11 nucleotides matching TRBD2. Trimming removed 3 bases from V and 4 bases from J; junction bases left unmatched: 5. The CDR3 length is 14 residues. Per the germline V gene, CDR1 is DFQATT and CDR2 is SNEGSKA (reference sequence). The CDR3 nucleotides read TGCAGTGCTAGCCCGACTAGCGGGATGTACGAGCAGTACTTC. It is translated as CSASPTSGMYEQYF.

This sequence joins TRBV2 and TRBJ2-3; D is perhaps TRBD1 (5 bases). From germline, CDR1 is SNHLY and CDR2 FYNNEI. V was trimmed by 6 bases and J by 3 bases, leaving 19 bases between them. The CDR3 runs 16 residues. This chain's CDR3 is CASSDQGVRVTDTQYF. DNA for the CDR3: TGTGCCAGCAGCGATCAGGGCGTCAGGGTGACAGATACGCAGTATTTT.

This clonotype was picked up a small number of times. The V and J genes are TRBV28 and TRBJ2-1, with a tentative D call TRBD2 (6 bases). V shed 1 base and J shed 10 bases, with 14 bases lying between them. There are 14 residues in the CDR3. The V gene's germline CDR1 is MDHEN and CDR2 SYDVKM. In nucleotides, the CDR3 is TGTGCCAGCAGTTTATCGCGACTAGGGCGGGAGCAGTTCTTC. Translation gives CASSLSRLGREQFF.

The rearrangement links TRBV20-1 to TRBJ2-1, with a weak D call TRBD2 (6 bases). Deletions cut 5 bases from V and 6 bases from J, with 23 bases between. Germline CDR1 and CDR2: DFQATT and SNEGSKA (reference sequence). This CDR3 has 16 residues. The CDR3 sequence is CSAPIGTAQRSNEQFF. In DNA, the CDR3 is TGCAGTGCTCCCATCGGGACTGCCCAGCGGTCCAATGAGCAGTTCTTC.

This clonotype was found many times. Written as DNA, the CDR3 is TGTGCCAGCAGACCCGACAGGGTGAACACTGAAGCTTTCTTT. It translates to CASRPDRVNTEAFF. The chain has TRBV6-2 or TRBV6-3 and TRBJ1-1, with TRBD1 matching over 7 bases. Germline V gives CDR1 MNHEY, CDR2 SVGEGT. The CDR3 runs to 14 residues. V shed 6 bases, J shed 0 bases, and the junction held 4 bases outside the gene matches.

In this sample, this clonotype turned up many times. V and J are TRBV10-3 and TRBJ2-3; 9 bases map to TRBD1. The CDR3 loop spans 16 amino acids. The ends lost 8 bases at V and 0 bases at J; junction bases unmatched: 9. The germline CDR1 and CDR2 sequences are ENHRY and SYGVKD. In DNA form, the CDR3 reads TGTGCCATCGGACCCACAGGGGGCCGTAGCACAGATACGCAGTATTTT. Protein product: CAIGPTGGRSTDTQYF.

This clonotype was seen more than once but under ten times. This chain connects TRBV29-1 to TRBJ2-1, with unresolved D. Germline V gives CDR1 SQVTM, CDR2 ANQGSEA. CDR3 length: 12 residues. V lost 4 bases, J lost 7 bases, and 11 bases lay in between. CDR3: CSVARPKNEQFF. In DNA, the CDR3 is TGCAGCGTTGCTAGACCGAAAAATGAGCAGTTCTTC.

The chain couples TRBV27 to TRBJ2-7; 8 nucleotides agree with TRBD1. V shed 1 base and J 3 bases; nucleotides not matched to a gene: 5. Germline V lookup: CDR1 MNHEY, CDR2 SMNVEV (reference sequence). CDR3 length equals 15 residues. The CDR3 nucleotides read TGTGCCAGCAGTTTATTAAGGACAGGGAACTACGAGCAGTACTTC. It translates to CASSLLRTGNYEQYF.

This chain links TRBV10-2 with TRBJ2-7; a possible D gene is TRBD1 (5 bases). The germline V gene has CDR1 WSHSY and CDR2 SAAADI. The V and J ends lost 6 bases and 3 bases respectively, with 12 bases between them. This CDR3 is 13 amino acids long. This chain's CDR3 is CASSDDSNYEQYV. DNA of the CDR3: TGCGCCAGCAGCGACGACAGCAACTACGAGCAGTACGTC.

J is TRBJ2-2 and V is TRBV12-3 or TRBV12-4, with 9 bases aligning to TRBD2. With V trimmed by 6 bases and J by 1 base, 12 bases remained unmatched. This CDR3 spans 18 amino acids. CDR3 sequence (DNA): TGTGCCAGCAGCCTGGGAATAATAGCGGGGGAGAACACCGGGGAGCTGTTTTTT. Translation: CASSLGIIAGENTGELFF.

This sequence joins TRBV20-1 and TRBJ2-1; D not resolved. CDR3 length: 11 residues. V was cut by 3 bases and J by 5 bases, with 5 bases left in between. The germline CDR1 and CDR2 sequences are DFQATT and SNEGSKA (reference sequence). CDR3 amino acids: CSASSNNEQFF. CDR3 DNA sequence: TGCAGTGCTAGCTCGAACAATGAGCAGTTCTTC.

This clonotype has a handful of counts. The chain recombines TRBV24-1 with TRBJ1-2, with D possibly TRBD1 on 6 matching bases. V dropped 3 bases and J dropped 8 bases, with 15 bases sitting between them. The CDR3 runs 14 residues. Per the germline V gene, CDR1 is KGHDR and CDR2 is SFDVKD. DNA of the CDR3: TGTGCCACCAGTGATCCAGGGGATCTGAAGGGCTACACCTTC. Its translation is CATSDPGDLKGYTF.